This T cell receptor (beta chain) was obtained from a study of T-cell memory formation after mild COVID-19. For the study at large: TCR clusters were largely donor specific.

Study-level findings and limits: Contracting CD8+ clones were enriched in EMRA, CD4+ mainly in CM and EM. Cross-reactive memory appears to have joined, as suggested by some responding clones showing up in pre-infection memory.

For this clonotype: Its antigen is not identified.

5'RACE with constant-segment primers yielded barcoded, UMI-tagged TCR alpha and TCR beta cDNA libraries. Via MiXCR, TCRdb re-called the 5' RACE reads, giving one row per CDR3 protein. The table records 140,000 to 150,000 distinct CDR3 sequences, 15% to 20% of them present only once. Germline V gives CDR1 DFQATT, CDR2 SNEGSKA (reference sequence). The length of the CDR3 is 16 residues. Trimming took 0 bases from V and 0 from J; bases not matched to a gene: 3. The origin of this receptor is an adult woman who had mild COVID-19 (a few samples of this study predate the infection). Cell type and time point are not known. Sequences were obtained from PBMCs or a T cell subset sorted from them (not recorded which). The V call is TRBV20-1, the J call TRBJ1-2, with 11 bases that match TRBD1. This chain's CDR3 is CSARDRGQGANYGYTF. The CDR3 DNA follows: TGCAGTGCTAGAGATCGGGGACAGGGGGCTAACTATGGCTACACCTTC.